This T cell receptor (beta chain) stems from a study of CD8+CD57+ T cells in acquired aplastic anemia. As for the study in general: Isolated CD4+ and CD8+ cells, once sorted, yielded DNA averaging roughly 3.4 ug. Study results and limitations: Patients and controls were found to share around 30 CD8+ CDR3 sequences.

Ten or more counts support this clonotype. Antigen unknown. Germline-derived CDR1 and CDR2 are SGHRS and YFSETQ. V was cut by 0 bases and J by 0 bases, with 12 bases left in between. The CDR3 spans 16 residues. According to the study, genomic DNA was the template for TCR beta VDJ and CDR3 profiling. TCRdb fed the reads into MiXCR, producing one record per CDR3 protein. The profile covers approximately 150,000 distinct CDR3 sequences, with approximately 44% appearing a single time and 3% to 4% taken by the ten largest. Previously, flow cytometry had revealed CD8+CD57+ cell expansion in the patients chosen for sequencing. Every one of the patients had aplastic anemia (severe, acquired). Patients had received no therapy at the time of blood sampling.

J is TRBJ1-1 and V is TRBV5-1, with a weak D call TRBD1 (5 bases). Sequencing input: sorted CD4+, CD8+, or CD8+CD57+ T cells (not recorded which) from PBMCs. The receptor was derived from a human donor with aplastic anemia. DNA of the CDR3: TGCGCCAGCAGCTTGGATGTCCGACAGTTGAACACTGAAGCTTTCTTT. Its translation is CASSLDVRQLNTEAFF.